One sample yielded the 24 T cell receptor beta chains listed below, sequenced in a study of response to subunit inactivated influenza vaccine. TCRdb redid the calling of the RT-PCR reads with MiXCR, one entry per CDR3 protein. The table shows roughly 620,000 distinct CDR3 sequences, with about 11% occurring only once. These data were likewise used in another study, on T cells expressing NK-cell markers. That paper notes: 5'RACE template switching with UMIs produced the TCR beta cDNA.

The starting material was PBMCs from blood, obtained on the day of vaccination. The receptors stem from a man aged 50 to 60 who received an inactivated influenza vaccine.

This clonotype was observed a few times. The rearrangement joins TRBV9 to TRBJ2-3; TRBD1 might be the D (6 bases). The CDR3 spans 14 residues. Germline V gene lookup returns CDR1 SGDLS and CDR2 YYNGEE. Deletions cut 3 bases from V and 6 bases from J, with 14 bases between. Here the CDR3 reads CASSARQVGDTQYF. In nucleotides, the CDR3 is TGTGCCAGCAGCGCGCGACAGGTGGGGGATACGCAGTATTTT.

The chain carries TRBV20-1 and TRBJ2-3, with TRBD2 identical over 9 bases. The CDR3 totals 15 residues. Germline values: CDR1 DFQATT, CDR2 SNEGSKA (reference sequence). V gave up 4 bases and J gave up 2 bases; unmatched junction bases: 7. CDR3 nucleotide sequence: TGCAGTGCTAATCACCGACTAGCGGACACAGATACGCAGTATTTT. Its protein is CSANHRLADTDTQYF.

This clonotype was recorded a few times. The rearrangement uses TRBV29-1 and TRBJ1-1; no definite D call. The CDR3 has 13 amino acids. Germline V lookup: CDR1 SQVTM, CDR2 ANQGSEA. The V end was cut by 4 bases, the J end by 0 bases, with 9 bases between. The DNA for the CDR3 is TGCAGCGTTGTCCGACGGTTGAACACTGAAGCTTTCTTT. This codes for CSVVRRLNTEAFF.

This chain links TRBV7-2 with TRBJ2-3, with 11 nucleotides matching TRBD2. J was trimmed by 3 bases and V by 6 bases; bases with no gene match: 11. CDR1 is SGHTA, CDR2 FQGNSA, per germline. The CDR3 has 17 amino acids. The CDR3 loop reads CASSLAPTSGATDTQYF. The DNA of the CDR3 is TGTGCCAGCAGTCTAGCCCCGACTAGCGGGGCTACAGATACGCAGTATTTT.

This chain joins TRBV7-3 and TRBJ1-1; TRBD1 aligns across 8 bases. CDR3 length equals 14 residues. CDR1 SGHTA and CDR2 FQGTGA come from the germline V gene. The V segment lost 4 bases and the J segment 4 bases; nucleotides outside the gene matches: 5. CDR3 sequence: CASSSDRGGTEAFF. Written as DNA, the CDR3 is TGTGCCAGCAGCTCCGACAGGGGCGGCACTGAAGCTTTCTTT.

This clonotype appeared a few times. The J gene is TRBJ1-4, the V gene TRBV7-2; no clear D gene. The V end was cut by 4 bases, the J end by 7 bases, with 13 bases between. The V gene's germline CDR1 is SGHTA and CDR2 FQGNSA. CDR3 size: 14 residues. CDR3 region: CASSYYGLGEKLFF. The CDR3, as DNA: TGTGCCAGCAGCTATTACGGGTTGGGTGAAAAACTGTTTTTT.

This clonotype was seen a handful of times. The V and J genes are TRBV6-1 and TRBJ1-3, with D possibly matching TRBD1 (5 bases). Between the trimmed V and J ends, which lost 7 bases and 2 bases, there was a span of 15 bases. Germline-derived CDR1 and CDR2 are MNHNS and SASEGT. CDR3 length: 15 residues. The CDR3 loop is CASKSDVGAGNTIYF. The CDR3, as DNA: TGTGCCAGCAAATCGGACGTAGGGGCTGGAAACACCATATATTTT.

This clonotype was seen a handful of times. The CDR3 is CSARDLGDQPQHF. The CDR3 DNA sequence: TGCAGTGCTAGAGATCTTGGGGATCAGCCCCAGCATTTT. The chain links TRBV20-1 to TRBJ1-5; D uncertain. Looked up from germline, CDR1 is DFQATT and CDR2 is SNEGSKA (reference sequence). This CDR3 contains 13 residues. Trimming left V 0 bases short and J 5 bases short, with 8 bases between.

This clonotype was observed a handful of times. V gene TRBV27 combines with J gene TRBJ1-1, with D perhaps TRBD1 (5 bases). CDR1 and CDR2 from the germline V gene are MNHEY and SMNVEV (reference sequence). The CDR3 loop spans 11 amino acids. Trimming took off 9 bases at V and 8 bases at J, with 13 bases between the two ends. The CDR3 here is CASGDPWEAFF. In DNA, the CDR3 is TGTGCCAGTGGGGACCCCTGGGAAGCTTTCTTT.

V gene TRBV20-1 combines with J gene TRBJ2-1, with 10 nucleotides matching TRBD2. Losses at the gene ends were 2 bases for V and 7 bases for J; bases not matched to a gene: 8. Germline V CDR1 and CDR2: DFQATT, SNEGSKA (reference sequence). The CDR3 sequence is 15 residues long. The CDR3 region is CSARLLAGRINEQFF. The CDR3 bases are TGCAGTGCTAGATTACTAGCGGGAAGGATTAATGAGCAGTTCTTC.

The chain couples TRBV21-1 to TRBJ2-2; no check of the table's D call, TRBD1, against the DNA was made. TRBV21-1 is designated a pseudogene. The CDR3 runs to 15 residues. CDR3 loop: CASSKDRENTGELFF. CDR3 nucleotide sequence: TGTGCCAGCAGCAAAGACAGGGAGAACACCGGGGAGCTGTTTTTT.

The chain employs TRBV7-9 and TRBJ2-2; a weak D match, TRBD2 (5 bases). CDR3 length: 16 residues. The V end was cut by 6 bases, the J end by 1 base, with 15 bases between. In germline, CDR1 is SEHNR, CDR2 FQNEAQ (reference sequence). Here the CDR3 DNA reads TGTGCCAGCAGTTTCGGATTACGGGGGAACACCGGGGAGCTGTTTTTT. It is translated as CASSFGLRGNTGELFF.

This clonotype has a handful of counts. The V call is TRBV12-3 or TRBV12-4, the J call TRBJ2-7, with D perhaps matching TRBD1 (6 bases). V lost 8 bases, J lost 2 bases, and 10 bases lay in between. The CDR3 runs to 12 residues. The CDR3 spells CASGYRAYEQYF. The DNA of the CDR3 is TGTGCCAGCGGGTACAGGGCCTACGAGCAGTACTTC.

This rearrangement joins TRBV7-2 to TRBJ2-2; 7 nucleotides agree with TRBD2. V was clipped by 0 bases and J by 4 bases; unmatched bases: 8. Germline V gene lookup returns CDR1 SGHTA and CDR2 FQGNSA. The CDR3 consists of 17 residues. DNA for the CDR3: TGTGCCAGCAGCTTAGCGCTAAGACTAGCCCTCACCGGGGAGCTGTTTTTT. Its translation is CASSLALRLALTGELFF. Looking up the rest from reference TRBV7-2 and TRBJ2-2 gives the full variable domain: GAGVSQSPSNKVTEKGKDVELRCDPISGHTALYWYRQSLGQGLEFLIYFQGNSAPDKSGLPSDRFSAERTGGSVSTLTIQRTQQEDSAVYLCASSLALRLALTGELFFGEGSRLTVL.

In this sample, this clonotype turned up a few times. The V gene is TRBV30, the J gene TRBJ1-6; D call uncertain. Germline V gene sequence: CDR1 GTSNPN, CDR2 SVGIG (reference sequence). The V and J ends lost 7 bases and 3 bases respectively, with 13 bases between them. The CDR3 sequence is 14 residues long. CDR3 DNA sequence: TGTGCCTCAAGCCCTAAAGGCTATAATTCACCCCTCCACTTT. Translating gives CASSPKGYNSPLHF.

The chain combines TRBV4-3 with TRBJ2-4; D is ambiguous. The CDR3 spans 14 residues. Germline V lookup: CDR1 LGHNA, CDR2 YSLEER. V was pared by 1 base and J by 2 bases, with 6 bases between. CDR3 DNA sequence: TGCGCCAGCAGCCAAGTGGGCTCCAAAAACATTCAGTACTTC. Protein product: CASSQVGSKNIQYF.

This clonotype has ten or more counts. The rearrangement joins TRBV7-8 to TRBJ2-7, with TRBD1 matching over 10 bases. The CDR3 is 14 residues long. Trimming removed 5 bases from V and 6 bases from J; junction bases left unmatched: 7. CDR1 and CDR2 (germline): SGHVS, FQNEAQ. The CDR3 loop is CASSHPGQGSEQYF. In DNA, the CDR3 is TGTGCCAGCAGCCACCCGGGACAGGGGTCCGAGCAGTACTTC.

This clonotype was seen a handful of times. The CDR3 sequence is CASSLGQGMIADTQYF. The CDR3 nucleotides read TGCGCCAGCAGCTTGGGGCAGGGTATGATAGCAGATACGCAGTATTTT. This chain joins TRBV5-1 and TRBJ2-3, with TRBD1 as a possible D gene (5 bases). Germline V lookup: CDR1 SGHRS, CDR2 YFSETQ. The CDR3 contains 16 residues. V gave up 0 bases and J gave up 4 bases, with 15 bases separating them.

The chain combines TRBV11-2 with TRBJ2-3; 7 bases fit TRBD2. Trimming took 1 base from V and 4 from J; bases not matched to a gene: 5. Germline V gives CDR1 SGHAT, CDR2 FQNNGV. CDR3 length equals 15 residues. The CDR3 DNA follows: TGTGCCAGCAGCTTAGGGGGGGGTGTATCAGATACGCAGTATTTT. This translates into CASSLGGGVSDTQYF.

The V call is TRBV7-2, the J call TRBJ2-7; the match to TRBD1 covers 8 bases. The germline gives CDR1 SGHTA, CDR2 FQGNSA. J lost 2 bases, V lost 5 bases, and 5 bases had no gene match. The CDR3 contains 14 residues. The CDR3 reads CASSAKDRAYEQYF. CDR3 nucleotides: TGTGCCAGCAGCGCTAAGGACAGGGCCTACGAGCAGTACTTC. Full variable domain (outside the CDR3, taken from reference TRBV7-2 and TRBJ2-7): GAGVSQSPSNKVTEKGKDVELRCDPISGHTALYWYRQSLGQGLEFLIYFQGNSAPDKSGLPSDRFSAERTGGSVSTLTIQRTQQEDSAVYLCASSAKDRAYEQYFGPGTRLTVT.

This clonotype was observed a few times. The chain joins TRBV6-1 to TRBJ1-3; possibly TRBD1 for D (6 bases). The length of the CDR3 is 14 residues. The V and J ends lost 2 bases and 5 bases respectively, with 10 bases between them. Germline CDR1 is MNHNS and CDR2 is SASEGT. The CDR3 DNA reads as TGTGCCAGCAGTGAAACAGGGATTAGAAACACCATATATTTT. Its protein is CASSETGIRNTIYF.

In the case of this clonotype: With a much larger clone just one base away, this may be a read error. The rearrangement joins TRBV10-2 to TRBJ1-1; D is possibly TRBD1 (5 bases). The CDR3 spans 13 residues. Looked up from germline, CDR1 is WSHSY and CDR2 is SAAADI. The CDR3 spells CASMAGGGTEAYF. The CDR3 nucleotides read TGCGCCAGCATGGCGGGGGGAGGGACTGAAGCTTACTTT.

Concerning this clonotype itself: At one end the junction does not follow the germline gene, possibly because of a read error. V is TRBV12-3 or TRBV12-4 and J is TRBJ2-7, with D maybe TRBD2 (6 bases). This CDR3 comprises 13 residues. Written as DNA, the CDR3 is TGTGCCAGCAGTCCCGCTCTGGAGGGTGGCCCCCACTTC. It translates to CASSPALEGGPHF.

CDR3 amino acids: CATRAPNTGELFF. CDR3 DNA sequence: TGTGCCACCCGGGCTCCGAACACCGGGGAGCTGTTTTTT. The chain links TRBV24-1 to TRBJ2-2; D unresolved. This CDR3 is built from 13 residues. V lost 9 bases to trimming and J lost 0 bases, with 7 bases between them. Germline loops: CDR1 KGHDR, CDR2 SFDVKD.